A selection of T cell receptor beta chains follows, all from one sample in a study of blood T cell repertoires in COVID-19. Libraries were prepared by immunoSEQ multiplex PCR; TCRdb keeps only in-frame clonotypes and omits some of them. The profile shows about 140,000 clones, about 90% of them singletons. The sequenced sample was peripheral blood. The receptor set was obtained from a man aged 55 to 69 with active or convalescent COVID-19. The CDR3 runs from the conserved cysteine through the conserved F or W. A D gene is named only where the DNA matches it firmly. Clone size appears in some rows only: once, few, many, or a class for an expanded clone.

TRBV18,TRBJ2-5,NA,TRBD1,TGTGCCAGCTCACCTGGACAGGGGACCCAAGAGACCCAGTACTTC,CASSPGQGTQETQYF
TRBV5-1,TRBJ2-1,NA,NA,TGCGCCAGCAGCCCGACAGGTTCAGGGTACAATGAGCAGTTCTTC,CASSPTGSGYNEQFF
TRBV7-3,TRBJ1-6,few,NA,TGTGCCAGCAGCTCAAACCGAGGCCCCTATAATTCACCCCTCCACTTT,CASSSNRGPYNSPLHF
TRBV19,TRBJ1-5,once,TRBD1,TGTGCCAGCAGAGGGACAGGGCGCAATCAGCCCCAGCATTTT,CASRGTGRNQPQHF
TRBV28,TRBJ2-7,NA,NA,TGTGCCAGCAGTTCAGGCGGGAACTCCTACGAGCAGTACTTC,CASSSGGNSYEQYF
TRBV7-9,TRBJ2-7,NA,NA,TGTGCCAGCAGCTTTCCTCTCGGCACAGGCTTACCCTACGAGCAGTACTTC,CASSFPLGTGLPYEQYF
TRBV6-5,TRBJ2-7,NA,NA,TGTGCCAGCAGTCAACTGATATCTACGGAGCAGTACTTC,CASSQLISTEQYF
TRBV7-9,TRBJ1-6,once,TRBD1,TGTGCCAGCAGCTTGGCCCAGGGGGCAAGAAATTCACCCCTCCACTTT,CASSLAQGARNSPLHF
TRBV29-1,TRBJ2-2,NA,NA,TGCAGCGTTGAAAGAGGCGGGGAGCGTACCGGGGAGCTGTTTTTT,CSVERGGERTGELFF
TRBV28,TRBJ1-1,NA,NA,TGTGCCAGCAGAACAGGGCCCATCGGCACTGAAGCTTTCTTT,CASRTGPIGTEAFF
TRBV6-5,TRBJ1-1,NA,NA,TGTGCCAGCAGTTACCCAGACTTCTTAAACACTGAAGCTTTCTTT,CASSYPDFLNTEAFF
TRBV12-3/TRBV12-4,TRBJ1-2,NA,NA,TGTGCCAGCAGTCCGGGACTGTATGGCTACACCTTC,CASSPGLYGYTF
TRBV5-3,TRBJ1-5,once,NA,TGTGCCAGAAGCCCCCGAGGTAGGCAGGGAGGGAATCGGCCCCAGCATTTT,CARSPRGRQGGNRPQHF
TRBV5-1,TRBJ2-5,NA,NA,TGCGCCAGCAGCTCCTACAGGGAGGAGACCCAGTACTTC,CASSSYREETQYF
TRBV28,TRBJ1-2,NA,TRBD1,TGTGCCAGCAGTCCCCTCGACAGGGGGCCTTTAGGCTACACCTTC,CASSPLDRGPLGYTF
TRBV28,TRBJ2-1,NA,NA,TGTGCCAGCATAATGGGGGGACCCTACAATGAGCAGTTCTTC,CASIMGGPYNEQFF
TRBV6-1,TRBJ1-2,NA,NA,TGTGCCAGCAGTGAAAGACACAGAGCAAACTATGGCTACACCTTC,CASSERHRANYGYTF
TRBV7-6,TRBJ2-2,NA,TRBD1,TGTGCCAGCAGACAAGACAGGGGCACCGGGGAGCTGTTTTTT,CASRQDRGTGELFF
TRBV7-8,TRBJ2-5,NA,NA,TGTGCCAGCAGCCCGAGAGGTAAAACCAGCGAGACCCAGTACTTC,CASSPRGKTSETQYF
TRBV28,TRBJ2-1,NA,TRBD2,TGTGCCAGCAGTTCGGGAGGCTTCAATGAGCAGTTCTTC,CASSSGGFNEQFF
TRBV7-3,TRBJ2-2,NA,NA,TGTGCCAGCAGCGATTGGGGGACATTGAACACCGGGGAGCTGTTTTTT,CASSDWGTLNTGELFF
TRBV27,TRBJ2-7,NA,TRBD2,TGTGCCAGCAGTTTAAGCGGGAGGAGGGTCTACGAGCAGTACTTC,CASSLSGRRVYEQYF
TRBV23-1,TRBJ1-5,NA,NA,TGCGCCAGCAGTCACCCGGTCGATTCGATTAATCAGCCCCAGCATTTT,CASSHPVDSINQPQHF
TRBV18,TRBJ2-5,once,NA,TGTGCCAGCTCATTCGACCAAGAGACCCAGTACTTC,CASSFDQETQYF
TRBV2,TRBJ2-1,NA,TRBD1,TGTGCCAGCTTTAAGGGTTTAGGGGGCTCTTACAATGAGCAGTTCTTC,CASFKGLGGSYNEQFF
TRBV7-2,TRBJ2-1,NA,NA,TGTGCCAGCAGCCTCTATTCTAGCGCCTACAATGAGCAGTTCTTC,CASSLYSSAYNEQFF
TRBV2,TRBJ2-7,few,NA,TGTGCCAGCAGTGAATCACAGGGTGCCTACGAGCAGTACTTC,CASSESQGAYEQYF
TRBV15,TRBJ2-7,NA,NA,TGTGCCACCAGCAGAAGACAGTCCTCCTACGAGCAGTACTTC,CATSRRQSSYEQYF
TRBV9,TRBJ1-2,NA,NA,TGTGCCAGCAGCTCCCGATCGGACATCTATGGCTACACCTTC,CASSSRSDIYGYTF
TRBV28,TRBJ1-2,NA,NA,TGTGCCAGCAGTTTATTTGGTCAGGGGAACTATGGCTACACCTTC,CASSLFGQGNYGYTF
TRBV28,TRBJ1-3,NA,NA,TGTGCCAGCAGTGTCAGCGTCTCTGGAAACACCATATATTTT,CASSVSVSGNTIYF
TRBV19,TRBJ2-3,NA,TRBD2,TGTGCCAGTAGCGGGACTAGCGGGACGTTCACAGATACGCAGTATTTT,CASSGTSGTFTDTQYF
TRBV7-9,TRBJ1-5,NA,NA,TGTGCCAGCAGCTTAGAGACAGGAGATCAGCCCCAGCATTTT,CASSLETGDQPQHF
TRBV7-9,TRBJ2-5,NA,NA,TGTGCCAGCAGCTTAGGACAGCCCCAGGGGACCCAGTACTTC,CASSLGQPQGTQYF
TRBV18,TRBJ1-1,NA,NA,TGTGCCAGCTCACGGGGAGAGAACACTGAAGCTTTCTTT,CASSRGENTEAFF
TRBV15,TRBJ2-7,few,NA,TGTGCCACCAGCAGAGAGTTGTCGGTCAGGTTAGCTCCGGGACAGTACTTC,CATSRELSVRLAPGQYF
TRBV19,TRBJ1-5,NA,TRBD1,TGTGCCACCAGGGGGACAGGGACGAGCAATCAGCCCCAGCATTTT,CATRGTGTSNQPQHF
TRBV5-6,TRBJ1-2,NA,NA,TGTGCCAGCAGCCGGGTCGAGGTTAACTATGGCTACACCTTC,CASSRVEVNYGYTF
TRBV7-2,TRBJ2-7,NA,TRBD2,TGTGCCAGCAGCTTAGGGGCGGGAGTTTGGGAGCAGTACTTC,CASSLGAGVWEQYF
TRBV5-1,TRBJ1-2,NA,NA,TGCGCCAGCAGCTTGAATTGGCGGCCCTATGGCTACACCTTC,CASSLNWRPYGYTF
TRBV4-1,TRBJ2-2,NA,TRBD1,TGCGCCAGCAGCCATCCCTCACGACAGGGGAAGGGCACCGGGGAGCTGTTTTTT,CASSHPSRQGKGTGELFF
TRBV28,TRBJ1-5,NA,NA,TGTGCCAGCAGTTTCACCGAGCTATATAGCAATCAGCCCCAGCATTTT,CASSFTELYSNQPQHF
TRBV19,TRBJ1-2,NA,TRBD1,TGTGCCAGTAGTCCGGGAGAGTTGGGACAGGGAGTGCGCTACACCTTC,CASSPGELGQGVRYTF
TRBV7-3,TRBJ1-3,NA,TRBD1,TGTGCCAGCAGCTTAAACGCAGGGGGCACTGGAAACACCATATATTTT,CASSLNAGGTGNTIYF
TRBV6-1,TRBJ2-1,NA,NA,TGTGCCAGCAGTGAAGACAGCTACAATGAGCAGTTCTTC,CASSEDSYNEQFF
TRBV28,TRBJ2-7,NA,NA,TGTGCCAGCATGGTGAGAGGTTGGTCCGAGCAGTACTTC,CASMVRGWSEQYF
TRBV20-1,TRBJ1-1,NA,NA,TGCAGTGCTAGTATAAACAGGCGGTTTTCTGAAGCTTTCTTT,CSASINRRFSEAFF
TRBV3-1/TRBV3-2,TRBJ2-2,NA,TRBD2,TGTGCCAGCAGCCTCGCCGCTCTAGCGGGAGGATCCACCGGGGAGCTGTTTTTT,CASSLAALAGGSTGELFF